These 10 T cell receptor beta chains share one sample of origin, sequenced in a study of shared clonotypes between healthy human individuals. Sequencing was performed with immunoSEQ multiplex PCR; in TCRdb, only in-frame clones are kept and a portion is missing. The data hold roughly 2.1 million clones, with roughly 91% observed a single time. The naive CD8 fraction comprised CD45RO-negative cells positively selected for CCR7 and excluded terminally differentiated effector memory CD45RA+ cells. Specimen: naive CD8+ T cells from PBMCs. Every receptor here comes from a young man in good health. Some clones in this sample may be carry-over from other donors' samples.

This chain uses TRBV7-2 with TRBJ2-3; 8 bases are a match to TRBD1. This CDR3 region has 15 residues. Germline V CDR1 and CDR2: SGHTA, FQGNSA. Unmatched junction bases numbered 10, after V lost 6 bases and J lost 5 bases. The CDR3 DNA reads TGTGCCAGCAGAACTGCGGCAGGGGGCATAGATACGCAGTATTTT. Its protein product is CASRTAAGGIDTQYF.

Here the CDR3 reads CASSEALGGYEQFF. In DNA, the CDR3 is TGTGCCAGCAGTGAAGCGCTTGGGGGGTATGAGCAGTTCTTC. J is TRBJ2-1 and V is TRBV6-1; D is possibly TRBD2 (6 bases). V was shortened by 0 bases and J by 8 bases, with 11 bases between the two germline ends. This CDR3 contains 14 residues. Germline values: CDR1 MNHNS, CDR2 SASEGT.

This rearrangement joins TRBV18 to TRBJ2-5; 8 bases align to TRBD2. Germline V gene sequence: CDR1 KGHSH, CDR2 LQKENI. Losses at the gene ends were 0 bases for V and 2 bases for J; bases not matched to a gene: 8. This CDR3 has 17 residues. Here the CDR3 DNA reads TGTGCCAGCTCACCACCAAAGCTAGCGGGCTCACAAGAGACCCAGTACTTC. This translates into CASSPPKLAGSQETQYF.

The rearrangement links TRBV9 to TRBJ2-3, with 7 bases aligning to TRBD1. The CDR3 extends over 15 amino acids. The V and J ends lost 4 bases and 4 bases, in that order; junction bases with no gene match: 9. The V gene's germline CDR1 is SGDLS and CDR2 YYNGEE. The CDR3 region is CASSIDRVGPDTQYF. In DNA, the CDR3 is TGTGCCAGCAGCATCGACAGGGTGGGGCCAGATACGCAGTATTTT.

This chain joins TRBV27 and TRBJ1-4, with D perhaps TRBD1 (5 bases). The CDR3 spans 16 residues. The ends were cut back, 7 bases at V and 1 base at J, with 16 bases in the middle. Germline CDR1 reads MNHEY; CDR2 reads SMNVEV (reference sequence). CDR3 coding DNA: TGTGCCAGCACCCTAAACCCAGGGAGAACTAATGAAAAACTGTTTTTT. Protein product: CASTLNPGRTNEKLFF.

This chain connects TRBV19 to TRBJ1-1; D is unclear. Germline values: CDR1 LNHDA, CDR2 SQIVND (reference sequence). This CDR3 contains 11 residues. The V gene lost 9 bases and the J gene lost 2 bases, with 7 bases spanning the gap. The CDR3, as DNA: TGTGCCAGCAAATACAACACTGAAGCTTTCTTT. Translating it yields CASKYNTEAFF.

The chain links TRBV29-1 to TRBJ2-6; D is undetermined. V lost 5 bases to trimming and J lost 0 bases, with 5 bases between them. Germline V gives CDR1 SQVTM, CDR2 ANQGSEA. The CDR3 loop spans 13 amino acids. As DNA, the CDR3 is TGCAGCGTTCAGCTCTCTGGGGCCAACGTCCTGACTTTC. Protein product: CSVQLSGANVLTF.

The chain carries TRBV14 and TRBJ2-1; D gene ambiguous. Germline V CDR1 and CDR2: SGHDN, FVKESK. The V gene lost 1 base and the J gene lost 5 bases, with 12 bases spanning the gap. The CDR3 runs 15 residues. In nucleotides, the CDR3 is TGTGCCAGCAGCCAAGGTCGGTTGCGCCACAATGAGCAGTTCTTC. This gives the protein CASSQGRLRHNEQFF.

This chain uses TRBV7-2 with TRBJ2-7, with unresolved D. Looked up from germline, CDR1 is SGHTA and CDR2 is FQGNSA. This CDR3 comprises 12 residues. Trimming removed 5 bases from V and 2 bases from J, with 7 bases in between. CDR3 sequence reads: CASSHSTYEQYF. The CDR3 nucleotides read TGTGCCAGCAGCCACAGCACCTACGAGCAGTACTTC.

The chain couples TRBV19 to TRBJ1-5; D gene uncertain. V lost 6 bases to trimming and J lost 3 bases, with 6 bases between them. In germline, CDR1 is LNHDA, CDR2 SQIVND (reference sequence). The CDR3 runs to 12 residues. CDR3 loop: CASRSDNQPQHF. CDR3 DNA: TGTGCCAGTAGATCTGACAATCAGCCCCAGCATTTT.